The sequence of this T cell receptor (beta chain) was determined in a study of control samples from healthy donors and cancer patients. The assay was immunoSEQ multiplex PCR, and TCRdb's table has in-frame clones only and misses some. Altogether 130,000 to 150,000 clones are present, about nine tenths being singletons, with the ten largest covering about 3%. Germline values: CDR1 SGHKS, CDR2 YYEKEE (reference sequence). The CDR3 length is 15 residues. Unmatched junction bases numbered 10, after V lost 4 bases and J lost 4 bases. This clone was detected only once. The sequence was obtained from a man aged 25 to 40 in good health. The sample was blood. The chain links TRBV5-5 to TRBJ1-2; 7 bases agree with TRBD1. DNA of the CDR3: TGTGCCAGCAGCCTAGATCCTAGGGGGCCCTATGGCTACACCTTC. Protein product: CASSLDPRGPYGYTF. Drawing the rest from reference TRBV5-5 and TRBJ1-2, the complete variable domain is DAGVTQSPTHLIKTRGQQVTLRCSPISGHKSVSWYQQVLGQGPQFIFQYYEKEERGRGNFPDRFSARQFPNYSSELNVNALLLGDSALYLCASSLDPRGPYGYTFGSGTRLTVV.